Listed below are T cell receptor beta chains from one sample, sequenced in a study of T cells after yellow fever vaccination. Via MiXCR, TCRdb re-called the 5' RACE reads, giving one row per CDR3 protein. The data contain approximately 10,000 distinct CDR3 sequences, roughly 6% of them singletons. The starting material was PBMCs, either bulk or a sorted T-cell subset (CD4+, CD8+, memory, or dextramer-sorted; not recorded which), obtained on the day of the yellow fever booster vaccination. The receptor set was obtained from a man aged 25-45 years who received the YFV17D yellow fever vaccine. Both conserved end residues are part of each CDR3. The D gene is left open where the match is weak. Rows may omit the clone size; those that give it use once, few, many or a size class.

d_call | clone_size | j_call | cdr3_length | v_call | cdr3_aa | cdr3_nt
TRBD2 | many | TRBJ2-1 | 15 | TRBV9 | CASSVYGGRVNEQFF | TGTGCCAGCAGCGTATACGGCGGGAGGGTCAATGAGCAGTTCTTC
TRBD2 | medium-sized | TRBJ2-7 | 16 | TRBV20-1 | CSARGTVLAGLYEQYF | TGCAGTGCTAGAGGTACCGTATTAGCGGGTCTTTACGAGCAGTACTTC
- | many | TRBJ2-7 | 15 | TRBV1 | CTSSRPNRASYEQYF | TGCACCAGCAGCAGGCCGAACAGGGCCTCCTACGAGCAGTACTTC
- | medium-sized | TRBJ2-5 | 13 | TRBV29-1 | CSVAGLLQETQYF | TGCAGCGTTGCAGGGTTACTCCAAGAGACCCAGTACTTC
- | - | TRBJ2-1 | 13 | TRBV6-2/TRBV6-3 | CASSSPISNEQFF | TGTGCCAGTAGTTCCCCCATTAGTAATGAGCAGTTCTTC
- | medium-sized | TRBJ2-1 | 11 | TRBV24-1 | CATSGGIEQFF | TGTGCCACCAGTGGGGGAATTGAGCAGTTCTTC
- | medium-sized | TRBJ1-1 | 12 | TRBV10-3 | CAINNEGTEAFF | TGTGCCATCAATAACGAAGGCACTGAAGCTTTCTTT
- | many | TRBJ2-3 | 14 | TRBV20-1 | CSARGAQYTDTQYF | TGCAGTGCTAGAGGCGCGCAGTACACAGATACGCAGTATTTT
TRBD1 | many | TRBJ1-1 | 15 | TRBV14 | CASSQDRDWFDEAFF | TGTGCCAGCAGCCAGGACAGGGATTGGTTTGATGAAGCTTTCTTT
TRBD1 | many | TRBJ2-5 | 14 | TRBV2 | CASSRPQQGETQYF | TGTGCCAGCAGTCGACCCCAACAGGGGGAGACCCAGTACTTC
- | medium-sized | TRBJ1-2 | 13 | TRBV10-3 | CAISAGSNYGYTF | TGTGCCATCAGTGCGGGCAGTAACTATGGCTACACCTTC
- | many | TRBJ2-1 | 16 | TRBV7-2 | CASSVDLLNSYNEQFF | TGTGCCAGCTCCGTTGACTTGCTAAATTCCTACAATGAGCAGTTCTTC
- | medium-sized | TRBJ2-2 | 14 | TRBV6-2/TRBV6-3 | CASSTWLGTGELFF | TGTGCCAGCAGCACATGGCTGGGGACCGGGGAGCTGTTTTTT
TRBD1 | many | TRBJ1-3 | 14 | TRBV10-3 | CAIKGTGQGNTIYF | TGTGCCATCAAGGGAACGGGACAGGGGAACACCATATATTTT
- | many | TRBJ2-7 | 13 | TRBV20-1 | CSAREGGTREQYF | TGCAGTGCTAGAGAAGGTGGAACAAGGGAGCAGTACTTC
TRBD2 | many | TRBJ2-1 | 13 | TRBV2 | CANRERESTEQFF | TGTGCCAACCGAGAGCGGGAGAGTACTGAGCAGTTCTTC
TRBD1 | few | TRBJ1-5 | 17 | TRBV20-1 | CCAGGRGQGKVNQPQHF | TGCTGTGCTGGGGGACGCGGACAGGGGAAAGTCAATCAGCCCCAGCATTTT
- | medium-sized | TRBJ1-1 | 13 | TRBV20-1 | CSARRGPNTEAFF | TGCAGTGCAAGGCGGGGTCCCAACACTGAAGCTTTCTTT
- | medium-sized | TRBJ1-3 | 15 | TRBV29-1 | CSVSPRLSSGNTIYF | TGCAGCGTTTCCCCGCGCTTATCCTCTGGAAACACCATATATTTT
TRBD1 | many | TRBJ2-2 | 19 | TRBV4-3 | CASSHTTGTGDFNTGELFF | TGCGCCAGCAGCCACACAACCGGGACAGGGGATTTTAACACCGGGGAGCTGTTTTTT
- | many | TRBJ1-2 | 16 | TRBV28 | CASSSLRGNTGTGYTF | TGTGCCAGCAGTTCCCTCCGGGGCAACACAGGGACTGGCTACACCTTC
- | many | TRBJ2-7 | 14 | TRBV9 | CASSSGLIGYEQYF | TGTGCCAGCAGCTCCGGACTCATTGGCTACGAGCAGTACTTC
TRBD2 | many | TRBJ2-7 | 13 | TRBV10-2 | CATPLSGWYEQYF | TGCGCCACACCACTTAGCGGGTGGTACGAGCAGTACTTC
- | - | TRBJ2-3 | 14 | TRBV11-2 | CASSLGVLLGPGYF | TGTGCCAGCAGCTTAGGCGTTCTTCTGGGTCCGGGATATTTT
TRBD1 | many | TRBJ2-7 | 14 | TRBV2 | CASSGTGRPYEQYF | TGTGCCAGTTCCGGGACAGGGCGGCCCTACGAGCAGTACTTC
TRBD1 | many | TRBJ2-1 | 16 | TRBV11-1 | CASSYERGLGYNEQFF | TGTGCCAGCAGCTACGAAAGGGGGCTGGGATACAATGAGCAGTTCTTC
- | many | TRBJ2-2 | 14 | TRBV2 | CASSGLVNTGELFF | TGTGCCAGCAGTGGACTCGTGAACACCGGGGAGCTGTTTTTT
- | - | TRBJ2-5 | 15 | TRBV6-2/TRBV6-3 | CASNFKPGDAETQYF | TGTGCCAGCAATTTCAAACCGGGAGACGCAGAGACCCAGTACTTC
- | - | TRBJ1-5 | 14 | TRBV7-2 | CASSQGIGNQPQHF | TGTGCCAGCAGCCAGGGAATAGGCAATCAGCCCCAGCATTTT
TRBD2 | medium-sized | TRBJ2-7 | 12 | TRBV27 | CASSGTSNEQYF | TGTGCCAGCAGTGGGACTAGCAACGAGCAGTACTTC
- | medium-sized | TRBJ1-5 | 16 | TRBV6-1 | CASSEPRRGGNQPQHF | TGTGCCAGCAGTGAACCGAGGCGGGGCGGCAATCAGCCCCAGCATTTT
- | many | TRBJ2-1 | 13 | TRBV5-1 | CASSLNEAGEQFF | TGCGCCAGCAGCTTGAATGAGGCGGGGGAGCAGTTCTTC
TRBD1 | - | TRBJ1-5 | 18 | TRBV24-1 | CATTSPKGQKSGGQPQHF | TGTGCCACCACCTCACCTAAGGGACAGAAGTCAGGGGGACAGCCCCAGCATTTT